One and the same sample provided the 17 T cell receptor beta chains below, sequenced in a study of T cell changes during pregnancy in multiple sclerosis. Sequenced by immunoSEQ multiplex PCR; TCRdb stores in-frame clones only, minus some. Of some 56,000 clones in the sample, roughly 90% are singletons; the top ten hold 2.5% to 3%. The sequencing used peripheral blood, collected in the third trimester of pregnancy. These receptors came from a female donor in good health, enrolled as a control in a pregnancy study.

About this clone itself: An end of the junction differs from the germline gene, which may be a read error. J is TRBJ2-2 and V is TRBV5-4, with 13 bases identical to TRBD2. There are 17 residues in the CDR3. Germline CDR1 and CDR2: SGHNT and YYREEE (reference sequence). In DNA, the CDR3 is TGTGCCAGCAGCTCCGGGACTAGCGGGGTTAACACCGGGGGGCTGTTTTTT. Protein sequence: CASSSGTSGVNTGGLFF. Together with reference TRBV5-4 and TRBJ2-2, the CDR3 gives the full variable domain: ETGVTQSPTHLIKTRGQQVTLRCSSQSGHNTVSWYQQALGQGPQFIFQYYREEENGRGNFPPRFSGLQFPNYSSELNVNALELDDSALYLCASSSGTSGVNTGGLFFGEGSRLTVL.

The rearrangement links TRBV4-2 to TRBJ2-5; 8 bases are a match to TRBD2. Germline V gene sequence: CDR1 LGHNA, CDR2 YNFKEQ. The ends lost 0 bases at V and 1 base at J; junction bases unmatched: 1. The CDR3 spans 15 residues. CDR3 in DNA: TGTGCCAGCAGCCAAGACCGGGGGGGCCAAGAGACCCAGTACTTC. It encodes CASSQDRGGQETQYF.

The V gene is TRBV18, the J gene TRBJ1-1; 11 bases fit TRBD1. CDR1 and CDR2 (germline): KGHSH, LQKENI. J gave up 4 bases and V 3 bases, and 4 bases lay outside the gene matches. The CDR3 contains 15 residues. The CDR3 here is CASSPTGQGATEAFF. As DNA, the CDR3 is TGTGCCAGCTCACCTACCGGACAGGGGGCCACTGAAGCTTTCTTT. Full variable domain (remainder filled in from reference TRBV18 and TRBJ1-1): NAGVMQNPRHLVRRRGQEARLRCSPMKGHSHVYWYRQLPEEGLKFMVYLQKENIIDESGMPKERFSAEFPKEGPSILRIQQVVRGDSAAYFCASSPTGQGATEAFFGQGTRLTVV.

The gene calls are TRBV15 and TRBJ1-4; D is unresolved. V was cut by 1 base and J by 7 bases, with 13 bases left in between. Germline V gives CDR1 LNHNV, CDR2 YYDKDF (reference sequence). The CDR3 totals 15 residues. DNA of the CDR3: TGTGCCACCAGCAGAGGGGAAGGGAGGGTTGAAAAACTGTTTTTT. It yields the protein CATSRGEGRVEKLFF. The variable domain in full, with the rest retrieved from reference TRBV15 and TRBJ1-4, is DAMVIQNPRYQVTQFGKPVTLSCSQTLNHNVMYWYQQKSSQAPKLLFHYYDKDFNNEADTPDNFQSRRPNTSFCFLDIRSPGLGDTAMYLCATSRGEGRVEKLFFGSGTQLSVL.

The rearrangement joins TRBV5-1 to TRBJ2-7; 9 positions agree with TRBD1. The germline V gene encodes CDR1 SGHRS and CDR2 YFSETQ. V lost 1 base to trimming and J lost 3 bases; unmatched junction nucleotides: 11. This CDR3 is 17 amino acids long. The DNA of the CDR3 is TGCGCCAGCAGCTTGCCTCAACAGGGGGCGGACCTCTACGAGCAGTACTTC. Protein sequence: CASSLPQQGADLYEQYF. Drawing the rest from reference TRBV5-1 and TRBJ2-7, the complete variable domain is KAGVTQTPRYLIKTRGQQVTLSCSPISGHRSVSWYQQTPGQGLQFLFEYFSETQRNKGNFPGRFSGRQFSNSRSEMNVSTLELGDSALYLCASSLPQQGADLYEQYFGPGTRLTVT.

The chain uses TRBV7-9 and TRBJ1-1, with no clear D. Germline loops: CDR1 SEHNR, CDR2 FQNEAQ (reference sequence). The CDR3 length is 13 residues. Trimming removed 0 bases from V and 0 bases from J, with 2 bases in between. The CDR3 loop reads CASSLAMNTEAFF. DNA for the CDR3: TGTGCCAGCAGCTTAGCCATGAACACTGAAGCTTTCTTT.

This sequence joins TRBV2 and TRBJ2-2; a possible D gene is TRBD2 (5 bases). The CDR3 covers 13 residues. Germline CDR1 is SNHLY and CDR2 is FYNNEI. Deletions cut 5 bases from V and 4 bases from J, with 8 bases between. The CDR3 nucleotides are TGTGCCAGCAGTTATGAGGGCACCGGGGAGCTGTTTTTT. Amino acid sequence: CASSYEGTGELFF.

The chain has TRBV9 and TRBJ2-1, with D maybe TRBD1 (6 bases). Trimming took off 4 bases at V and 7 bases at J, with 21 bases between the two ends. Germline lookup yields CDR1 SGDLS and CDR2 YYNGEE. The CDR3 contains 16 residues. The CDR3 spells CASSSEDSPLGNEQFF. The CDR3 DNA sequence: TGTGCCAGCAGCTCTGAGGACAGCCCTCTCGGGAATGAGCAGTTCTTC.

The gene calls are TRBV7-8 and TRBJ2-2; D unclear. Trimming shortened V by 1 base and J by 4 bases, and 4 bases separated the two germline ends. The length of the CDR3 is 13 residues. Per the germline V gene, CDR1 is SGHVS and CDR2 is FQNEAQ. Here the CDR3 reads CASSLGPTGELFF. The DNA of the CDR3 is TGTGCCAGCAGCTTAGGGCCCACCGGGGAGCTGTTTTTT. The full variable domain, its missing parts supplied by reference TRBV7-8 and TRBJ2-2, is GAGVSQSPRYKVAKRGQDVALRCDPISGHVSLFWYQQALGQGPEFLTYFQNEAQLDKSGLPSDRFFAERPEGSVSTLKIQRTQQEDSAVYLCASSLGPTGELFFGEGSRLTVL.

Only one count was recorded for this clone. The rearrangement joins TRBV6-5 to TRBJ2-6; a possible D gene is TRBD2 (5 bases). This CDR3 comprises 14 residues. Trimming stripped 9 bases from V and 0 bases from J, with 9 bases between. Germline V CDR1 and CDR2: MNHEY, SVGAGI. The CDR3 protein is CASSRASGANVLTF. CDR3 DNA: TGTGCCAGTTCGAGGGCCTCTGGGGCCAACGTCCTGACTTTC.

The chain employs TRBV18 and TRBJ2-1; D perhaps matches TRBD2 (6 bases). CDR1 KGHSH and CDR2 LQKENI come from the germline V gene. V lost 5 bases, J lost 6 bases, and 11 bases lay in between. The CDR3 contains 13 residues. This CDR3 is CASSGDSLNEQFF. The CDR3 DNA reads TGTGCCAGCTCAGGGGACTCCCTCAATGAGCAGTTCTTC.

V gene TRBV7-2 combines with J gene TRBJ2-1, with 9 bases aligning to TRBD2. V lost 1 base to trimming and J lost 5 bases; unmatched junction nucleotides: 3. This CDR3 is built from 15 residues. Per the germline V gene, CDR1 is SGHTA and CDR2 is FQGNSA. CDR3 residues: CASSLVGTSHNEQFF. The CDR3, as DNA: TGTGCCAGCAGCTTAGTGGGGACTAGCCACAATGAGCAGTTCTTC.

The V gene is TRBV6-5, the J gene TRBJ1-6, with 7 nucleotides matching TRBD1. With 6 bases clipped from V and 9 bases from J, the junction kept 11 bases outside the gene matches. Germline lookup yields CDR1 MNHEY and CDR2 SVGAGI. The CDR3 spans 15 residues. The CDR3 is CASRRDRGSGSPLHF. Here the CDR3 DNA reads TGTGCCAGCAGGAGGGACAGAGGGAGTGGTTCACCCCTCCACTTT.

The chain has TRBV28 and TRBJ2-3, with 14 positions matching TRBD2. The CDR3 sequence is 17 residues long. The V and J ends lost 4 bases and 5 bases, in that order; junction bases with no gene match: 8. Germline CDR1 MDHEN, CDR2 SYDVKM. The CDR3 DNA reads TGTGCCAGCAGTTCCTCGAGACTAGCGGGAGGGAGAGATACGCAGTATTTT. Translating it yields CASSSSRLAGGRDTQYF. Variable domain in full (rest from reference TRBV28 and TRBJ2-3): DVKVTQSSRYLVKRTGEKVFLECVQDMDHENMFWYRQDPGLGLRLIYFSYDVKMKEKGDIPEGYSVSREKKERFSLILESASTNQTSMYLCASSSSRLAGGRDTQYFGPGTRLTVL.

CDR3 nucleotide sequence: TGTGCCAGCAGCTTTTTGGACGGGAGAGAAAAACTGTTTTTT. Encoded protein: CASSFLDGREKLFF. V gene TRBV5-5 combines with J gene TRBJ1-4; unclear D gene. V was cut by 2 bases and J by 8 bases, with 13 bases left in between. The CDR3 loop spans 14 amino acids. CDR1 SGHKS and CDR2 YYEKEE come from the germline V gene (reference sequence). Complete variable domain (other parts from reference TRBV5-5 and TRBJ1-4): DAGVTQSPTHLIKTRGQQVTLRCSPISGHKSVSWYQQVLGQGPQFIFQYYEKEERGRGNFPDRFSARQFPNYSSELNVNALLLGDSALYLCASSFLDGREKLFFGSGTQLSVL.

This chain links TRBV10-3 with TRBJ2-7, with a tentative D call TRBD1 (6 bases). V gave up 5 bases and J gave up 3 bases, with 14 bases separating them. The CDR3 has 14 amino acids. Germline V gives CDR1 ENHRY, CDR2 SYGVKD. The CDR3 DNA reads as TGTGCCATCAGTTTGGGGCCAGGGGACTACGAGCAGTACTTC. This translates into CAISLGPGDYEQYF.

The V gene is TRBV6-6, the J gene TRBJ1-5, with 9 positions matching TRBD1. V lost 0 bases to trimming and J lost 7 bases; unmatched junction nucleotides: 7. The CDR3 is 16 residues long. Germline CDR1 reads MNHNY; CDR2 reads SVGAGI (reference sequence). CDR3 loop: CASSYSWGQGGQPQHF. The CDR3 DNA is TGTGCCAGCAGTTACTCGTGGGGACAGGGAGGGCAGCCCCAGCATTTT.